This T cell receptor (beta chain) is drawn from a study of type 1 and type 2 diabetes patients. Study summary: From PBMCs, CD4+ and CD8+ T cells were isolated by magnetic microbeads. Study-wide results and caveats: Type 2 diabetes and control samples shared highly correlated V and J usage, averaging around 0.97. Some HECs seen only in T1D might also appear in more T2D or control samples.

Standard classification criteria confirmed type 1 or type 2 diabetes in all patients. PCR was run on genomic DNA. Multiplex PCR with 30 forward and 13 reverse primers amplified the TCR beta CDR3. TCRdb analysed the multiplex PCR reads with MiXCR anew, one entry per CDR3 protein. The profile shows fewer than 350,000 distinct CDR3 sequences, 45% to 60% of them singletons. Trimming pared 2 bases from V and 3 bases from J, leaving 11 bases between. The germline V gene has CDR1 MNHEY and CDR2 SMNVEV (reference sequence). The length of the CDR3 is 15 residues. In the case of this clonotype: Antigen unknown.

Sequencing was carried out using peripheral blood mononuclear cells (PBMCs). V gene TRBV27 combines with J gene TRBJ2-1, with D possibly TRBD1 on 6 matching bases. The source is a man aged 18 to 29 with type 2 diabetes. For the CDR3, the DNA is TGTGCCAGCAGTTTAGAGGGGGTAGGCTACAATGAGCAGTTCTTC. Its protein product is CASSLEGVGYNEQFF.